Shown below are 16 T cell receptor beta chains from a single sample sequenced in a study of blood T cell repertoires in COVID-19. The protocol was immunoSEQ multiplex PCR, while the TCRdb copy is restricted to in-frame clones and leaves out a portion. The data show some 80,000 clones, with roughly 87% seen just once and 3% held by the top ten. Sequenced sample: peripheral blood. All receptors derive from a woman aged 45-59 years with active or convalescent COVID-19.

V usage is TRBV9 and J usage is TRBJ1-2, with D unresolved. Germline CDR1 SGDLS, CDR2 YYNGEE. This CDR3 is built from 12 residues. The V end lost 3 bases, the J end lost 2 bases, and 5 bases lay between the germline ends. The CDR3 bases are TGTGCCAGCAGCGCCCTAAACTATGGCTACACCTTC. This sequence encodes CASSALNYGYTF.

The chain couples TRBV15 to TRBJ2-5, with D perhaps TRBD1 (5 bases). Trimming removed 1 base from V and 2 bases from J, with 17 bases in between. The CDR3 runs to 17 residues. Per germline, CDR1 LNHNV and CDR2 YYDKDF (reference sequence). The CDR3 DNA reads TGTGCCACCAGCAGAGGATCCACAGGACGTATGCAAGAGACCCAGTACTTC. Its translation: CATSRGSTGRMQETQYF.

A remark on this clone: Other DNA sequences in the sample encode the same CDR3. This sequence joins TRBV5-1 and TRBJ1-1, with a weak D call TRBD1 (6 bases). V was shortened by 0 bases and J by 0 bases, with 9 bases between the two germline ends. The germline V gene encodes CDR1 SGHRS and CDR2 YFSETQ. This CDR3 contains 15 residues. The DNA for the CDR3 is TGCGCCAGCAGCTTGGGGTCAGGGGTGAACACTGAAGCTTTCTTT. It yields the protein CASSLGSGVNTEAFF.

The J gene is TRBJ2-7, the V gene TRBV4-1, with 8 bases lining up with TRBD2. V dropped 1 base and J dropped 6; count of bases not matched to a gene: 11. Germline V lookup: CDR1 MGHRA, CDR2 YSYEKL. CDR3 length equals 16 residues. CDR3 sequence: CASSQGLPGGAGEQYF. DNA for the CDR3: TGCGCCAGCAGCCAAGGTCTTCCCGGGGGGGCTGGCGAGCAGTACTTC.

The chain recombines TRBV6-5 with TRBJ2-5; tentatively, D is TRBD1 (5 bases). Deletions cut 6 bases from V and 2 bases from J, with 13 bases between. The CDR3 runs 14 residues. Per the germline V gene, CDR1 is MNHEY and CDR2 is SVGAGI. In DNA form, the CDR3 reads TGTGCCAGCAGCTCGGGCAGGGATCAAGAGACCCAGTACTTC. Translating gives CASSSGRDQETQYF.

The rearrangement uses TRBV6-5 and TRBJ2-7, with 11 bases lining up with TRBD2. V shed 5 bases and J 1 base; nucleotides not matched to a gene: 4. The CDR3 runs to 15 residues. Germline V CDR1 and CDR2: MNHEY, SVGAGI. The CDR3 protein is CASSLTSGGSYEQYF. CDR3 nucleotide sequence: TGTGCCAGCAGTCTCACTAGCGGGGGATCCTACGAGCAGTACTTC.

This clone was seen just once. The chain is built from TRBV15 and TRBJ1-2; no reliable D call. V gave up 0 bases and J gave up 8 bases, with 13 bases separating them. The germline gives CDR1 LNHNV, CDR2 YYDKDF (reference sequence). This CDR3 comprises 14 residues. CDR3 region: CATSRERYSPGYTF. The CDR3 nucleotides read TGTGCCACCAGCAGAGAGAGATACAGCCCGGGCTACACCTTC.

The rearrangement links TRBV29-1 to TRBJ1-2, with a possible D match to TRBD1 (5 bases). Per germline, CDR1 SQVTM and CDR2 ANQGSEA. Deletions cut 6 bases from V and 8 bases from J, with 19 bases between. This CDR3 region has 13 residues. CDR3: CSVNKGRVGGYTF. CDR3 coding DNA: TGCAGCGTCAATAAGGGCAGGGTTGGCGGCTACACCTTC.

DNA for the CDR3: TGCGCCAGCAGCTTACCGTCAGTGGTGAACACTGAAGCTTTCTTT. Translating gives CASSLPSVVNTEAFF. The chain combines TRBV5-1 with TRBJ1-1; D unclear. V was pared by 2 bases and J by 0 bases, with 11 bases between. The V gene's germline CDR1 is SGHRS and CDR2 YFSETQ. This CDR3 has 15 amino acids.

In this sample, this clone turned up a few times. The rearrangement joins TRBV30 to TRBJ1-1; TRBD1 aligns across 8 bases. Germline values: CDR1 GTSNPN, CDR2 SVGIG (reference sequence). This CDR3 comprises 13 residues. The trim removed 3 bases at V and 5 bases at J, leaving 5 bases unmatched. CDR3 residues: CAWRPDRVTEAFF. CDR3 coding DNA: TGTGCCTGGAGGCCGGACAGGGTAACTGAAGCTTTCTTT.

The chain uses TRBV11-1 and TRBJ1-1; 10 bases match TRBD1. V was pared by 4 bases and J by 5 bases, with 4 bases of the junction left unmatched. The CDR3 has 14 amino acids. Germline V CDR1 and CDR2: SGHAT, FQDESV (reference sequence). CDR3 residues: CASSSGQGRTEAFF. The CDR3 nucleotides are TGTGCCAGCAGCTCGGGACAGGGGAGGACTGAAGCTTTCTTT. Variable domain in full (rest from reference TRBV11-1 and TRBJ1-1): EAEVAQSPRYKITEKSQAVAFWCDPISGHATLYWYRQILGQGPELLVQFQDESVVDDSQLPKDRFSAERLKGVDSTLKIQPAELGDSAMYLCASSSGQGRTEAFFGQGTRLTVV.

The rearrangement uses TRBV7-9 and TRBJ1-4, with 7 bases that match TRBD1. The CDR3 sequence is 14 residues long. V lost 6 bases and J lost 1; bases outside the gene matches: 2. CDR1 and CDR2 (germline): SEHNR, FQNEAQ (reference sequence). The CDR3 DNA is TGTGCCAGCAGTTCAGGGGGAACTAATGAAAAACTGTTTTTT. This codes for CASSSGGTNEKLFF.

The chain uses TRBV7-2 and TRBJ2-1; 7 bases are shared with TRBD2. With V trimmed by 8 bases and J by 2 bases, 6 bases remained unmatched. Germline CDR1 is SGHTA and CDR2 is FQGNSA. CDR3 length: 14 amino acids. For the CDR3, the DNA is TGTGCCAGCGCCCCAGCGGGGACCTACAATGAGCAGTTCTTC. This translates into CASAPAGTYNEQFF.

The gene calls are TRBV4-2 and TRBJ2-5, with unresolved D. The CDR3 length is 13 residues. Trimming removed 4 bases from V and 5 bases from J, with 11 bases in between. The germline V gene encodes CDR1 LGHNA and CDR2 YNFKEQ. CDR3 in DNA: TGTGCCAGCAGCCCCCGTCCGTCGGAGACCCAGTACTTC. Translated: CASSPRPSETQYF.

The CDR3 DNA reads TGTGCCAGCAGCTTGGTCGGCAACTACTACTCTGGGGCCAACGTCCTGACTTTC. Translating it yields CASSLVGNYYSGANVLTF. The rearrangement uses TRBV5-6 and TRBJ2-6, with unresolved D. Trimming pared 0 bases from V and 0 bases from J, leaving 13 bases between. This CDR3 comprises 18 residues. Germline CDR1 and CDR2: SGHDT and YYEEEE.

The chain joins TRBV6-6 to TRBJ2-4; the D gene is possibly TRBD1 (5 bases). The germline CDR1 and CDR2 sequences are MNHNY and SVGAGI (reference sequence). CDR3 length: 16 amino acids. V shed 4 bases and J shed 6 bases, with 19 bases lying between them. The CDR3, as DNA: TGTGCCAGCAGTTTCCGTAGGGGCCCCCAAGGAAACATTCAGTACTTC. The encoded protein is CASSFRRGPQGNIQYF.